This section outlines one T cell receptor beta chain sequence together with its context. What it binds is unknown. The data were obtained in a study of T cell responses to AZD1222 COVID-19 vaccine. Findings of the study overall: Donors were largely white British and mainly female; clonal diversity was possibly underestimated. Just a handful of AZD1222 recipients tested seropositive at baseline.

Method: immunoSEQ multiplex PCR; TCRdb's copy keeps in-frame clones and lacks some. Of about 120,000 clones in the sample, about 87% are singletons; the top ten hold roughly 6.7%. The CDR3 sequence is 15 residues long. With V trimmed by 5 bases and J by 0 bases, 7 bases remained unmatched. Germline CDR1 is LNHNV and CDR2 is YYDKDF (reference sequence). The TCR comes from an adult who received the AZD1222 COVID-19 vaccine. The V and J genes are TRBV15 and TRBJ2-7; TRBD1 matches at 7 bases. Sequencing used peripheral blood, obtained 28 days after the second AZD1222 dose. The CDR3 DNA reads as TGTGCCACCAGCGTTGAACAGGGGACCTCCTACGAGCAGTACTTC. It codes for CATSVEQGTSYEQYF.